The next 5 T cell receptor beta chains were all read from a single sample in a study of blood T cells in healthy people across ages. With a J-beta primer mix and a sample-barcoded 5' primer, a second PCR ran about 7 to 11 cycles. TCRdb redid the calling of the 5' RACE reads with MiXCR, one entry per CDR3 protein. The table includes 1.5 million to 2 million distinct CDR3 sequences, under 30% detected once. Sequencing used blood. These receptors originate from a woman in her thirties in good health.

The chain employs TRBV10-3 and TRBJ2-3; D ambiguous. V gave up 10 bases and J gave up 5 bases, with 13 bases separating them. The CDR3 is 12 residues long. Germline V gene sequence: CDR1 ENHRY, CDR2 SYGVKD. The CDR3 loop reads CATAPREDTQYF. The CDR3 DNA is TGTGCCACCGCTCCGCGAGAAGATACGCAGTATTTT.

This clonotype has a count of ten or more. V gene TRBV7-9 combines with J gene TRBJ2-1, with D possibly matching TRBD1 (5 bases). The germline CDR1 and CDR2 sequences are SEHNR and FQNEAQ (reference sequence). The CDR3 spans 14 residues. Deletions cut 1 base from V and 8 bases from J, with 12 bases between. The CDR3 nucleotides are TGTGCCAGCAGCTTAGGCAGGGATCATCATGAGCAGTTCTTC. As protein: CASSLGRDHHEQFF.

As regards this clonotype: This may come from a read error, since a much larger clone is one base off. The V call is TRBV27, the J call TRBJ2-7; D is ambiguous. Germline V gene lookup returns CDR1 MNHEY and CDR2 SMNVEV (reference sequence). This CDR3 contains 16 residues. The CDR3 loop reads CASSRTSATPFYERYF. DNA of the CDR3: TGTGCCAGCAGTCGAACATCGGCCACTCCGTTTTACGAGCGGTACTTC.

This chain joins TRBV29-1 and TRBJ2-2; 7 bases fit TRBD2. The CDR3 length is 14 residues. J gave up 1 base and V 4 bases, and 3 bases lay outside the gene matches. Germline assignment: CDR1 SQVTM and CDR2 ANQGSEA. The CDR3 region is CSVGERGNTGELFF. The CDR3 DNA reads TGCAGCGTTGGCGAGCGGGGGAACACCGGGGAGCTGTTTTTT.

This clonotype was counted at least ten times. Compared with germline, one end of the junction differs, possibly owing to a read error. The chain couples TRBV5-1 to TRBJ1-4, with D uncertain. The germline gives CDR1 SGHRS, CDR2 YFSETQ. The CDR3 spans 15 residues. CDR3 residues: CASSLGGSTNEKLFF. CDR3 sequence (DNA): TGTGCCAGCAGCTTGGGAGGCTCAACTAATGAAAAACTGTTTTTT.